The rows below give T cell receptor beta chains drawn from one sample of a study of T cell responses to AZD1222 COVID-19 vaccine. Measured with immunoSEQ multiplex PCR; TCRdb has only the in-frame clones, and not every one. The profile shows about 83,000 clones, about 84% of them singletons. Material: peripheral blood, obtained on day 0 of AZD1222 vaccination. The source of these receptors is an adult in good health. CDR3s include the opening cysteine and the closing phenylalanine or tryptophan. Each record gives: D gene, J gene, V gene, clone size, CDR3 protein, CDR3 DNA. D genes are given only for firm matches. Clone size appears in some rows only: once, few, many, or a class for an expanded clone.

D gene: -; J gene: TRBJ2-5; V gene: TRBV14; clone size: -; CDR3 protein: CASSQWNGGLGETQYF; CDR3 DNA: TGTGCCAGCAGCCAATGGAACGGGGGGCTTGGAGAGACCCAGTACTTC
D gene: TRBD1; J gene: TRBJ2-7; V gene: TRBV5-1; clone size: -; CDR3 protein: CASSHAQGSSEQYF; CDR3 DNA: TGCGCCAGCAGCCATGCACAGGGGTCGAGTGAGCAGTACTTC
D gene: -; J gene: TRBJ2-2; V gene: TRBV18; clone size: -; CDR3 protein: CASSPQQNTGELFF; CDR3 DNA: TGTGCCAGCTCACCACAACAGAACACCGGGGAGCTGTTTTTT
D gene: -; J gene: TRBJ1-2; V gene: TRBV28; clone size: few; CDR3 protein: CASTRGVTGGYTF; CDR3 DNA: TGTGCCAGCACCCGGGGGGTAACGGGGGGCTACACCTTC
D gene: -; J gene: TRBJ2-3; V gene: TRBV28; clone size: -; CDR3 protein: CASSSQATDTQYF; CDR3 DNA: TGTGCCAGCAGTTCCCAGGCCACAGATACGCAGTATTTT
D gene: TRBD2; J gene: TRBJ2-3; V gene: TRBV9; clone size: -; CDR3 protein: CASSLGFLAAGSTDTQYF; CDR3 DNA: TGTGCCAGCAGCCTCGGATTTCTAGCGGCCGGTAGCACAGATACGCAGTATTTT
D gene: -; J gene: TRBJ1-4; V gene: TRBV7-6; clone size: few; CDR3 protein: CASSPSTDSSSKLFF; CDR3 DNA: TGTGCCAGCAGCCCCAGCACGGACAGTTCGTCTAAACTGTTTTTT
D gene: -; J gene: TRBJ1-4; V gene: TRBV28; clone size: -; CDR3 protein: CASSSVPQAGGDFNEKLFF; CDR3 DNA: TGTGCCAGCAGTTCAGTGCCTCAGGCAGGAGGGGACTTTAATGAAAAACTGTTTTTT
D gene: TRBD1; J gene: TRBJ2-7; V gene: TRBV4-1; clone size: few; CDR3 protein: CASSTLTGTGYEQYF; CDR3 DNA: TGCGCCAGCAGCACCTTGACAGGGACAGGCTACGAGCAGTACTTC
D gene: -; J gene: TRBJ1-2; V gene: TRBV7-3; clone size: -; CDR3 protein: CARDTVLGHPSYGYTF; CDR3 DNA: TGTGCCAGGGACACCGTCTTAGGACATCCATCCTATGGCTACACCTTC
D gene: TRBD2; J gene: TRBJ2-7; V gene: TRBV9; clone size: -; CDR3 protein: CASSVGLAGVSEQYF; CDR3 DNA: TGTGCCAGCAGCGTAGGACTAGCGGGAGTGTCCGAGCAGTACTTC
D gene: -; J gene: TRBJ1-1; V gene: TRBV7-3; clone size: -; CDR3 protein: CASSLSHGGGTEAFF; CDR3 DNA: TGTGCCAGCAGCTTAAGTCACGGGGGTGGAACTGAAGCTTTCTTT
D gene: -; J gene: TRBJ2-1; V gene: TRBV19; clone size: -; CDR3 protein: CASSIGQAGMSNEQFF; CDR3 DNA: TGTGCCAGTAGTATAGGTCAAGCCGGGATGAGCAATGAGCAGTTCTTC
D gene: -; J gene: TRBJ1-6; V gene: TRBV12-3/TRBV12-4; clone size: -; CDR3 protein: CASSLVASPLHF; CDR3 DNA: TGTGCCAGCAGTTTAGTGGCTTCACCCCTCCACTTT
D gene: TRBD2; J gene: TRBJ2-3; V gene: TRBV7-2; clone size: few; CDR3 protein: CASSTIAGGPVDTQYF; CDR3 DNA: TGTGCCAGCAGCACAATAGCGGGAGGGCCGGTAGATACGCAGTATTTT
D gene: TRBD1; J gene: TRBJ2-3; V gene: TRBV19; clone size: -; CDR3 protein: CASSDRAGTDTQYF; CDR3 DNA: TGTGCCAGTAGTGACAGGGCGGGCACAGATACGCAGTATTTT
D gene: TRBD2; J gene: TRBJ2-3; V gene: TRBV2; clone size: -; CDR3 protein: CASSEELAVTDTQYF; CDR3 DNA: TGTGCCAGCAGTGAAGAACTAGCGGTCACAGATACGCAGTATTTT
D gene: -; J gene: TRBJ1-2; V gene: TRBV18; clone size: -; CDR3 protein: CASSPSGIYGYTF; CDR3 DNA: TGTGCCAGCTCACCCTCAGGAATCTATGGCTACACCTTC
D gene: -; J gene: TRBJ1-2; V gene: TRBV5-1; clone size: -; CDR3 protein: CASSLGGMEYGYTF; CDR3 DNA: TGCGCCAGCAGCTTGGGGGGAATGGAATATGGCTACACCTTC
D gene: TRBD1; J gene: TRBJ2-7; V gene: TRBV12-3/TRBV12-4; clone size: once; CDR3 protein: CASSRGRGLEQYF; CDR3 DNA: TGTGCCAGCAGTAGAGGAAGGGGGCTGGAGCAGTACTTC
D gene: TRBD2; J gene: TRBJ2-7; V gene: TRBV4-2; clone size: few; CDR3 protein: CASSQESGTSADNEQYF; CDR3 DNA: TGTGCCAGCAGCCAAGAATCCGGGACTAGCGCTGATAACGAGCAGTACTTC
D gene: -; J gene: TRBJ2-2; V gene: TRBV7-2; clone size: -; CDR3 protein: CASSATVTGELFF; CDR3 DNA: TGTGCCAGCAGCGCTACAGTCACCGGGGAGCTGTTTTTT
D gene: TRBD1; J gene: TRBJ1-1; V gene: TRBV28; clone size: -; CDR3 protein: CASSPLSLRGAEAFF; CDR3 DNA: TGTGCCAGCAGTCCCCTGAGTCTCAGGGGGGCTGAAGCTTTCTTT
D gene: -; J gene: TRBJ1-4; V gene: TRBV15; clone size: -; CDR3 protein: CATSRDPRGYLKLFF; CDR3 DNA: TGTGCCACCAGCAGAGATCCGAGGGGTTATCTAAAACTGTTTTTT
D gene: -; J gene: TRBJ1-5; V gene: TRBV6-6; clone size: -; CDR3 protein: CASARGPRGSNQPQHF; CDR3 DNA: TGTGCCAGCGCTAGGGGCCCGCGGGGTAGCAATCAGCCCCAGCATTTT
D gene: TRBD1; J gene: TRBJ2-7; V gene: TRBV27; clone size: -; CDR3 protein: CASSTDRGHEQYF; CDR3 DNA: TGTGCCAGCAGTACGGACAGGGGTCACGAGCAGTACTTC
D gene: -; J gene: TRBJ1-1; V gene: TRBV10-1; clone size: -; CDR3 protein: CASMGFGGEAFF; CDR3 DNA: TGCGCCAGTATGGGATTTGGTGGTGAAGCTTTCTTT
D gene: TRBD1; J gene: TRBJ1-2; V gene: TRBV7-2; clone size: few; CDR3 protein: CASSFLGTDGYTF; CDR3 DNA: TGTGCCAGCAGCTTTCTCGGGACAGATGGCTACACCTTC